This note documents a single T cell receptor beta chain sequence. This sample is part of a study of cytomegalovirus exposure and HLA in healthy donors. Researchers ran the PCR with 60 Vbeta and 13 Jbeta primers. Profiled with immunoSEQ multiplex PCR; TCRdb holds only in-frame clones, not every one. The data show 150,000 to 180,000 clones, over 60% seen once. Trimming shortened V by 7 bases and J by 4 bases, and 17 bases separated the two germline ends. The CDR3 is made up of 14 amino acids. CDR1 and CDR2 from the germline V gene are SGHVS and FQNEAQ. The specimen was PBMCs. This chain connects TRBV7-8 to TRBJ2-7, with D perhaps matching TRBD1 (6 bases). The TCR sequence derives from a woman aged 35 to 49 in good health and CMV-seronegative. DNA of the CDR3: TGTGCCAGCATCCTGGGGGCAGGCCCATACGAGCAGTACTTC. Protein product: CASILGAGPYEQYF.